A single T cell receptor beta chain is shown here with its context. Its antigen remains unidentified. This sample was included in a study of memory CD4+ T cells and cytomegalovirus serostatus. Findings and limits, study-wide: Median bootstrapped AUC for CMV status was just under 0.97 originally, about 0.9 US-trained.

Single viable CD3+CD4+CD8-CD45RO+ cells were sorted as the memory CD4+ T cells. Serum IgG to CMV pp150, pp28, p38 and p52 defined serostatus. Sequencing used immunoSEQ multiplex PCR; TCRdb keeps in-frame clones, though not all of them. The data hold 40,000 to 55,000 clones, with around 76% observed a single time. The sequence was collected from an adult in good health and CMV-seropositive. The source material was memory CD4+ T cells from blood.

CDR3 in amino acids: CASSANTGDAYGYTF. The CDR3 region has the DNA TGCGCCAGCAGCGCAAACACAGGGGATGCCTATGGCTACACCTTC. This chain joins TRBV5-1 and TRBJ1-2; 7 bases map to TRBD1. Germline CDR1 reads SGHRS; CDR2 reads YFSETQ. V lost 4 bases, J lost 4 bases, and 10 bases stayed unmatched. CDR3 length equals 15 residues.